This entry describes one T cell receptor (beta chain). The target antigen is unknown. Germline CDR1 SGHNT, CDR2 YENEEA. The junction had 13 bases not matched to a gene; V was cut back by 4 bases and J by 7 bases. This CDR3 region has 17 residues. Data came from immunoSEQ multiplex PCR; TCRdb stores just in-frame clones and leaves some out. The table has around 500,000 clones, roughly nine tenths seen once; the top ten hold about 1.5%. This entry is derived from a study of Ad26.COV2.S vaccination and SARS-CoV-2 variants. Study at large: Ad26.COV2.S given intramuscularly, once or twice 56 days apart. The study, taken as a whole, reports: Vaccinees showed greater spike-specific TCR breadth than placebo recipients.

Treatment here: 15 to 20 received Ad26.COV2.S at low or high dose, single or two shots; 5 received placebo; per-sample allocation not given. Samples analyzed were those drawn on day 63 after the first vaccine or placebo injection. Sample: peripheral blood, taken in a trial of Ad26.COV2.S vaccine versus placebo. The TCR originated in a person aged 18-60 years who received the Ad26.COV2.S COVID-19 vaccine or a placebo. V is TRBV11-3 and J is TRBJ2-2; 9 bases map to TRBD1. For the CDR3, the DNA is TGTGCCAGCAGCTCAACATACAAGGGACAGGGTTTCGGGGAGCTGTTTTTT. This translates into CASSSTYKGQGFGELFF. The entire variable domain, with the rest obtained from reference TRBV11-3 and TRBJ2-2, is as follows: EAGVVQSPRYKIIEKKQPVAFWCNPISGHNTLYWYLQNLGQGPELLIRYENEEAVDDSQLPKDRFSAERLKGVDSTLKIQPAELGDSAVYLCASSSTYKGQGFGELFFGEGSRLTVL.